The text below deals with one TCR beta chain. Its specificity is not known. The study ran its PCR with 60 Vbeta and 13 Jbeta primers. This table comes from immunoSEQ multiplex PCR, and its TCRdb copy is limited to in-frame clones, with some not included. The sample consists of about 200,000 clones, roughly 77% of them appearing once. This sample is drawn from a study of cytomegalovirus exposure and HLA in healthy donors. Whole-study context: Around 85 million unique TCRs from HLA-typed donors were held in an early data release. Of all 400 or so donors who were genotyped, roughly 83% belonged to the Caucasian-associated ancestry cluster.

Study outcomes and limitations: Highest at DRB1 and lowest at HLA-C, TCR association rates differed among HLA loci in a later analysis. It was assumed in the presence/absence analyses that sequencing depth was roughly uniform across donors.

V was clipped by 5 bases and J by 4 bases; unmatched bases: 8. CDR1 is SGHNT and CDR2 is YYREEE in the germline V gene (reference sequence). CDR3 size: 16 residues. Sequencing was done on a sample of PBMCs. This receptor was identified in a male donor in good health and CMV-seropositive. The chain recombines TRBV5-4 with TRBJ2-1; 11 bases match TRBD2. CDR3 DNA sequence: TGTGCCAGCAGTTGGGGCCTAGCGGGAGGTTACAATGAGCAGTTCTTC. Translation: CASSWGLAGGYNEQFF.